Below, one T cell receptor beta chain is given with its context. This clonotype has a count of ten or more. Its recognized antigen is unknown. Within one base of it there is no much larger clone, and no base qualities were kept. CDR1 and CDR2 are read off the germline V gene (reference sequence) as DFQATT and SNEGSKA. Counted from cysteine to phenylalanine, this CDR3 has 16 amino acids. The CDR3 DNA has 48 bases and is translated from base 1. At the junction V is shortened by 3 bases and J by 5 bases; bases outside the gene matches: 13. The record originates from a study of prognosis after radiotherapy for stage I lung cancer (dated by TCRdb to 2020 to 2022). About the full investigation: Between April 2018 and 2019, fewer than 20 patients with stage I NSCLC were enrolled in Nanjing, China. About 20% of the 19 patients developed distant metastases after SBRT, at a median of around 7 months; the other 15 showed no significant progression. Every patient was regarded as medically inoperable, because of comorbidities in over ten cases and refusal of surgery in 7 cases. Among the enrolled patients, fourteen had newly diagnosed primary stage I lung tumors, while 5 or 6 had oligometastatic NSCLC following surgical resection of the primary tumor. This study profiled peripheral blood TCR beta repertoires from stage I NSCLC patients before and after stereotactic body radiotherapy and linked the repertoires to distant failure. The study sequenced 40 or so blood samples from 19 patients, one before and one after SBRT per patient. On tumor histology, eleven to twelve patients had adenocarcinoma and several had squamous cell carcinoma. SBRT was given in 3 to 5 fractions with a biologically effective dose of at least 100 Gy, using image-guided IMRT or VMAT. The cohort included under 15 men and roughly six women, with a median age of approximately 76 years and a range of 53 to 84 years. No patient received concurrent therapy alongside SBRT.

Overall results and qualifications from the work: Differences in TRBV and TRBJ usage frequencies by metastasis status were reportedly observed in two V genes at baseline and in 10 or so V and two J genes after SBRT. No adjustment for multiple comparisons was applied to any of the reported P values. Limitations of the study included a small cohort and short follow-up, and the study findings need independent validation. No determination of tumor specificity was made for expanded TCR clones. After SBRT, the count of unique TCR clones dropped from a median of approximately 11,000 beforehand to approximately 7,300 afterward (Wilcoxon paired P=0.011). Post-SBRT Shannon entropy and its change from baseline were lower in patients who developed distant metastases; baseline Shannon entropy was not associated with metastases.

Two rounds of multiplex PCR were performed to amplify the TCR beta CDR3 region from genomic DNA. The first PCR round used primers specific to each TRBV and TRBJ gene, with sequences filed in Chinese patent CN105087789A. Universal primers were used in the second round of PCR. The Roche High Pure PCR Template Preparation Kit was used to extract genomic DNA from frozen PBMCs. Libraries were sequenced paired-end with 151 bp reads on an Illumina HiSeq 3000. Turning to the authors' computational methods: CutAdapt was used to remove raw reads lacking the multiplex PCR primer sequences. Using PEAR, the high-quality paired reads were merged into contigs. TRB V, D and J gene segments were assigned to each contig with MiXCR by alignment to reference sequences. CDR3 sequences were clustered by base quality and sequence similarity to remove sequencing errors. Shannon entropy, normalized by the natural log of the productive TCR sequence number, served as the measure of diversity. Clonality was computed as one minus the ratio of Shannon entropy to the natural log of the number of unique clonotypes. The Youden index of ROC curves was used to select progression-free survival cut-offs for repertoire metrics, and analyses were performed in R 3.5.3. The raw public data were reprocessed by TCRdb itself: fastp quality trimming at Q25, MiXCR clonotype calling, in-frame beta chains only. CDR3 protein duplicates are merged, each entry listing the most common genes and DNA. TCRdb assigned the V and J calls; the authors' analysis was not used. The sample table shows about 20,000 distinct CDR3 sequences, and about 40% are seen once. About two fifths of the sample lies in the top ten.

All patients had node-negative disease on CT and PET/CT, and none had a history of other malignancies or had previously received chemotherapy or radiotherapy. At each of two time points, around 6.5 milliliters of peripheral venous blood were collected in EDTA tubes. Ficoll-Paque Plus density-gradient centrifugation was used to isolate PBMCs. Right after collection, samples were kept at -80 degrees C until analysis. The source is a donor of 50 years or more with non-small cell lung cancer. Sequencing used PBMCs, obtained before or after stereotactic body radiation therapy (not recorded which). The chain was built from TRBV20-1 and TRBJ2-5, and 9 bases in between align with TRBD2. The CDR3 amino acid sequence is: CSASLFSGGLLETQYF. The nucleotide sequence reads as follows: TGCAGTGCTAGCCTATTTAGCGGGGGACTGTTGGAGACCCAGTACTTC.